Following are 13 T cell receptor beta chains from one sample sequenced in a study of cytomegalovirus exposure and HLA in healthy donors. Researchers ran the PCR with 60 Vbeta and 13 Jbeta primers. Clones were read by immunoSEQ multiplex PCR, and TCRdb kept only the in-frame ones, dropping some. This repertoire includes some 46,000 clones. Sequencing was performed on PBMCs. Receptors were obtained from a male donor in good health and CMV-seronegative.

The V call is TRBV28, the J call TRBJ2-2, with a weak D call TRBD2 (5 bases). Germline V gene data show CDR1 as MDHEN and CDR2 as SYDVKM. The V end was cut by 3 bases, the J end by 4 bases, with 18 bases between. The CDR3 is 17 residues long. This chain's CDR3 is CASSFWGRRGGTGELFF. DNA for the CDR3: TGTGCCAGCAGTTTTTGGGGAAGGCGAGGAGGCACCGGGGAGCTGTTTTTT.

Turning to this clone: A junction end diverges from the germline sequence, so it may reflect a read error. The chain joins TRBV2 to TRBJ2-1; 13 bases are a match to TRBD2. Per the germline V gene, CDR1 is SNHLY and CDR2 is FYNNEI. The CDR3 runs to 19 residues. The CDR3 is CASSPPGLAGFFSDNEQFF. The CDR3 region has the DNA TGTGCCAGCAGTCCACCGGGACTAGCGGGATTCTTCTCCGACAATGAGCAGTTCTTC.

CDR3 nucleotide sequence: TGTGCCAGCACTCAGGGCGAGGACACTGAAGCTTTCTTT. It translates to CASTQGEDTEAFF. The gene calls are TRBV2 and TRBJ1-1, with D possibly TRBD1 on 5 matching bases. The CDR3 is 13 residues long. Trimming stripped 7 bases from V and 3 bases from J, with 12 bases between. Germline V gene sequence: CDR1 SNHLY, CDR2 FYNNEI.

The chain has TRBV6-5 and TRBJ1-2; 11 bases fit TRBD1. Trimming cost V 6 bases and J 4 bases; bases outside gene matches: 4. Germline V gene sequence: CDR1 MNHEY, CDR2 SVGAGI. The CDR3 covers 14 residues. This CDR3 reads CASRAGTGGYGYTF. The CDR3, as DNA: TGTGCCAGCAGAGCCGGGACAGGGGGCTATGGCTACACCTTC.

The V and J genes are TRBV19 and TRBJ2-2; D possibly corresponds to TRBD1 (5 bases). This CDR3 has 15 amino acids. Germline V lookup: CDR1 LNHDA, CDR2 SQIVND (reference sequence). Trimming cost V 5 bases and J 0 bases, with 10 bases left between them. The CDR3 here is CASSDRAANTGELFF. CDR3 DNA: TGTGCCAGTAGTGACAGAGCCGCGAACACCGGGGAGCTGTTTTTT.

The CDR3 bases are TGTGCCATCAGTCCGACAGGGTCCTACGAGCAGTACTTC. Translation gives CAISPTGSYEQYF. The V call is TRBV10-3, the J call TRBJ2-7; 7 bases agree with TRBD1. Germline-derived CDR1 and CDR2 are ENHRY and SYGVKD. The V segment lost 5 bases and the J segment 1 base; nucleotides outside the gene matches: 2. The length of the CDR3 is 13 residues.

This chain uses TRBV7-2 with TRBJ2-5; 7 bases align to TRBD2. Germline CDR1 is SGHTA and CDR2 is FQGNSA. CDR3 length: 14 residues. Losses at the gene ends were 1 base for V and 10 bases for J; bases not matched to a gene: 9. The CDR3 sequence is CASSLGEAGIVQYF. The CDR3 DNA reads as TGTGCCAGCAGCTTAGGAGAAGCGGGAATAGTCCAGTACTTC. Using reference TRBV7-2 and TRBJ2-5 for the parts outside the CDR3, the full variable domain is GAGVSQSPSNKVTEKGKDVELRCDPISGHTALYWYRQSLGQGLEFLIYFQGNSAPDKSGLPSDRFSAERTGGSVSTLTIQRTQQEDSAVYLCASSLGEAGIVQYFGPGTRLLVL.

The V and J genes are TRBV13 and TRBJ2-7; D gene ambiguous. Deletions cut 5 bases from V and 0 bases from J, with 11 bases between. Germline V gene sequence: CDR1 PRHDT, CDR2 FYEKMQ (reference sequence). The CDR3 consists of 14 residues. The CDR3 protein is CASSPRAHSYEQYF. As DNA, the CDR3 is TGTGCCAGCAGCCCCCGCGCCCACTCCTACGAGCAGTACTTC. Filled out from reference TRBV13 and TRBJ2-7, the complete variable domain reads AAGVIQSPRHLIKEKRETATLKCYPIPRHDTVYWYQQGPGQDPQFLISFYEKMQSDKGSIPDRFSAQQFSDYHSELNMSSLELGDSALYFCASSPRAHSYEQYFGPGTRLTVT.

This chain uses TRBV10-2 with TRBJ2-1, with 8 bases lining up with TRBD2. Germline CDR1 is WSHSY and CDR2 is SAAADI. V lost 6 bases and J lost 7; bases outside the gene matches: 8. This CDR3 region has 14 residues. Here the CDR3 reads CASSPAGAGNEQFF. The CDR3 DNA is TGCGCCAGCAGCCCAGCGGGAGCGGGGAATGAGCAGTTCTTC.

V gene TRBV30 combines with J gene TRBJ2-7; perhaps TRBD2 as D (5 bases). The CDR3 covers 13 residues. The germline V gene encodes CDR1 GTSNPN and CDR2 SVGIG (reference sequence). Trimming pared 2 bases from V and 2 bases from J, leaving 10 bases between. DNA for the CDR3: TGTGCCTGGAGTCCCGGGGAAACCTACGAGCAGTACTTC. Its translation is CAWSPGETYEQYF.

V and J are TRBV30 and TRBJ1-1, with TRBD1 matching 8 bases. Germline loops: CDR1 GTSNPN, CDR2 SVGIG (reference sequence). CDR3 length equals 14 residues. Trimming at V came to 3 bases and at J to 6 bases, leaving 9 bases not matched to a gene. The chain's CDR3 is CAWRETGESAEAFF. CDR3 nucleotides: TGTGCCTGGAGAGAGACAGGGGAAAGCGCTGAAGCTTTCTTT.

The V and J genes are TRBV10-3 and TRBJ2-7, with D perhaps matching TRBD1 (5 bases). V lost 3 bases and J lost 1, with 7 bases in between. In germline, CDR1 is ENHRY, CDR2 SYGVKD. This CDR3 is built from 13 residues. DNA for the CDR3: TGTGCCATCAGTGAACGACAGTCCTACGAGCAGTACTTC. Encoded protein: CAISERQSYEQYF.

The chain couples TRBV19 to TRBJ2-7, with D perhaps matching TRBD2 (6 bases). From germline, CDR1 is LNHDA and CDR2 SQIVND (reference sequence). The germline V and J ends were trimmed by 4 bases and 3 bases, with 16 bases remaining between them. There are 15 residues in the CDR3. CDR3 protein: CASSKESSAYYEQYF. The CDR3 nucleotides read TGTGCCAGTAGTAAAGAGTCTAGCGCATACTACGAGCAGTACTTC.